This entry concerns a single T cell receptor (beta chain). These data originate in a study of blood T cell repertoires in COVID-19. The CDR3 runs to 20 residues. V was trimmed by 0 bases and J by 6 bases, leaving 26 bases between them. Germline V gene lookup returns CDR1 WNHNN and CDR2 SYGVQD (reference sequence). TCRdb keeps only in-frame clones here, not all; method: immunoSEQ multiplex PCR. This repertoire shows 120,000 to 150,000 clones, about 82% found once; its top ten account for around 6.5%. The TCR sequence derives from a middle-aged woman who had recovered from COVID-19. Specimen: PBMCs or T cells enriched from blood (not recorded which). J is TRBJ1-4 and V is TRBV10-1, with D possibly TRBD1 on 6 matching bases. This CDR3 is CASSESGWRGARGLDEKLFF. The CDR3 region has the DNA TGCGCCAGCAGTGAGTCGGGATGGCGGGGGGCGAGGGGTTTGGATGAAAAACTGTTTTTT.